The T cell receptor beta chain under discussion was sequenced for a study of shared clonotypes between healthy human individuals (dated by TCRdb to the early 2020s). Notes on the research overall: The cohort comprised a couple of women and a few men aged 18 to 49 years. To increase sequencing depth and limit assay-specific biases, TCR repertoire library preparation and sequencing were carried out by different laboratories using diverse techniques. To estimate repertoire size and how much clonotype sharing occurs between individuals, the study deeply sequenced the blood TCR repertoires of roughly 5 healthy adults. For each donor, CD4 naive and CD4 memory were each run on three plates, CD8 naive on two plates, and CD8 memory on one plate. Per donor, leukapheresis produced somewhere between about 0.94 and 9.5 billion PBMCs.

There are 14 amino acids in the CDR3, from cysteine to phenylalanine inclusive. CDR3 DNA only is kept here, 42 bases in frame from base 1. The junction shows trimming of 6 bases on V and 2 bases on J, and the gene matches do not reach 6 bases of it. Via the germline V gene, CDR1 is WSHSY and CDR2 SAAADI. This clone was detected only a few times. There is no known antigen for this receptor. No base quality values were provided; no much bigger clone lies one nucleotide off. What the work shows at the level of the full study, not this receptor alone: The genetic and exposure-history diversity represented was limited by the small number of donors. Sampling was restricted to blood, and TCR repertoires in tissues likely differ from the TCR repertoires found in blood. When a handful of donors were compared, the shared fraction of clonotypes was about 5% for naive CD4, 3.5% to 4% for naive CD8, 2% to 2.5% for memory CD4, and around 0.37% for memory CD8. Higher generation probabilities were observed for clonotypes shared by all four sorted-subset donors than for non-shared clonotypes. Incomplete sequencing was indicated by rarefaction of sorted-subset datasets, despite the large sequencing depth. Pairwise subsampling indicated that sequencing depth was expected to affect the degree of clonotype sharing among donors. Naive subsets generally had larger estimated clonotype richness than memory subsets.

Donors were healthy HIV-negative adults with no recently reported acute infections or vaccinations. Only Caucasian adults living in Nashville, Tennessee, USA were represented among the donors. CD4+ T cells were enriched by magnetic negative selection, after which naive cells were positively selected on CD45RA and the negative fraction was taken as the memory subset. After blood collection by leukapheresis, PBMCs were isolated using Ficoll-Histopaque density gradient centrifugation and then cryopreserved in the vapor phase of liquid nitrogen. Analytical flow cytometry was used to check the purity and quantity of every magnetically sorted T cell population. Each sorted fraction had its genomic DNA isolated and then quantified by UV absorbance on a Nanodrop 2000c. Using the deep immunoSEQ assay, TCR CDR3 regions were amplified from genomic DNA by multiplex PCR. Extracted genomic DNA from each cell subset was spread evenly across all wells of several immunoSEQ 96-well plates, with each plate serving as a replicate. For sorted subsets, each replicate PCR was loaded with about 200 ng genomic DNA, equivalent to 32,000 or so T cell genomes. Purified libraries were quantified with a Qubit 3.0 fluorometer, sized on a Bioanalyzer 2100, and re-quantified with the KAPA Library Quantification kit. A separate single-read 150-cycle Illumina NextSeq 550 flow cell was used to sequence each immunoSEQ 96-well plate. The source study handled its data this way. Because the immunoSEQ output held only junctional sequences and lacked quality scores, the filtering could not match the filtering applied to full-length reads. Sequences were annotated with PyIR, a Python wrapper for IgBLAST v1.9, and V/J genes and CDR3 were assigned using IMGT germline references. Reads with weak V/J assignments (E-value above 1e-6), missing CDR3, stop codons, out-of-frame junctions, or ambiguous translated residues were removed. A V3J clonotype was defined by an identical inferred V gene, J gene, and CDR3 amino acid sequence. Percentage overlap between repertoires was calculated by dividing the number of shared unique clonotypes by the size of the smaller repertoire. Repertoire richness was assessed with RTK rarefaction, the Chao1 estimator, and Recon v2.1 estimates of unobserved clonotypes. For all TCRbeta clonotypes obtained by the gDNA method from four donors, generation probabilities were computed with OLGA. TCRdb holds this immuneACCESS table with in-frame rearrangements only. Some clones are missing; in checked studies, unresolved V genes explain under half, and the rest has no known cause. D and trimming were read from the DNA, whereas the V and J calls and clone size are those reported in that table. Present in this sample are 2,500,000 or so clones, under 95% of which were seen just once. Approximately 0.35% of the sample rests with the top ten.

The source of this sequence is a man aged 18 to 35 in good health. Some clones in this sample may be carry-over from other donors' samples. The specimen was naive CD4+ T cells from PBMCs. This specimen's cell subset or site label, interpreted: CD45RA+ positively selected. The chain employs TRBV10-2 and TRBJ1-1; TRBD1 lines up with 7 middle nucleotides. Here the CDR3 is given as CASREDRRNTEAFF. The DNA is TGCGCCAGCAGGGAGGACAGGAGAAACACTGAAGCTTTCTTT.